These 6 T cell receptor beta chains came from one sample sequenced in a study of post-analysis software for immune sequencing data. For these TCRs, the target antigens are not known. The study's findings and limits: In patients, about 5 TRBV segments were more frequent than in controls, with TRBV5-6, TRBV5-1 and TRBV20-1 among them.

Incorporated into the TCR beta cDNA libraries were unique molecular identifiers, which served to reduce PCR and sequencing biases. TCRdb reprocessed the PCR reads with MiXCR, giving one entry per CDR3 protein. The sample includes about 810,000 distinct CDR3 sequences, around 50% of them seen just once. The specimen sequenced was blood. These receptors were collected from a girl aged 10-17 years with multiple sclerosis.

The chain joins TRBV5-1 to TRBJ2-7; perhaps D is TRBD1 or TRBD2 (7 bases each). CDR1 SGHRS and CDR2 YFSETQ come from the germline V gene. The CDR3 consists of 15 residues. Trimming shortened V by 6 bases and J by 6 bases, and 22 bases separated the two germline ends. In DNA form, the CDR3 reads TGCGCCAGCAACCCGACTGGGGGAGGGGGCGGCGAGCAGTACTTC. This codes for CASNPTGGGGGEQYF.

This clonotype was counted only a few times. The chain links TRBV4-1 to TRBJ1-2; D is perhaps TRBD1 (5 bases). The CDR3 is 15 amino acids. From germline, CDR1 is MGHRA and CDR2 YSYEKL. V was pared by 0 bases and J by 8 bases, with 16 bases between. The CDR3 spells CASSQDWGRLGGYTF. Written as DNA, the CDR3 is TGCGCCAGCAGCCAAGATTGGGGGAGGTTAGGAGGCTACACCTTC.

This clonotype was seen repeatedly, ten times or more. J is TRBJ1-4 and V is TRBV6-1; 7 bases agree with TRBD1. Germline CDR1 is MNHNS and CDR2 is SASEGT. Trimming removed 3 bases from V and 5 bases from J; junction bases left unmatched: 3. The CDR3 is 14 amino acids. The CDR3, as DNA: TGTGCCAGCAGTGAGACAGGGAGGAATGAAAAACTGTTTTTT. It codes for CASSETGRNEKLFF.

The sample holds one count of this clonotype. The J gene is TRBJ2-7, the V gene TRBV5-5; possible D gene TRBD2, 6 bases. The length of the CDR3 is 15 residues. The germline V and J ends were trimmed by 3 bases and 0 bases, with 13 bases remaining between them. The germline V gene has CDR1 SGHKS and CDR2 YYEKEE (reference sequence). This chain's CDR3 is CASSWSPGGSYEQYF. The CDR3 region has the DNA TGTGCCAGCAGCTGGTCCCCCGGGGGCTCCTACGAGCAGTACTTC.

This chain connects TRBV15 to TRBJ2-5; 7 bases map to TRBD2. The J call is uncertain, as TRBJ2-7 better fits the DNA end. Germline-derived CDR1 and CDR2 are LNHNV and YYDKDF (reference sequence). The CDR3 is made up of 13 amino acids. The CDR3 DNA reads as TGTGCCACCAGCGCGGGAGTGGTCGACGAGCAGTACTTC. It translates to CATSAGVVDEQYF.

This clonotype showed up just a few times. The V gene is TRBV5-6, the J gene TRBJ2-1; D uncertain. CDR3 length: 12 residues. Germline V gene lookup returns CDR1 SGHDT and CDR2 YYEEEE. Trimming removed 1 base from V and 6 bases from J, with 5 bases in between. The CDR3 bases are TGTGCCAGCAGCTTGCGAAGCAATGAGCAGTTCTTC. This codes for CASSLRSNEQFF.